This T cell receptor beta chain was identified during a study of CD8 T cells in ankylosing spondylitis. Overall study findings and caveats: Peripheral blood samples showed relatively rare disease-linked clones, and these clones were CD8+. Clones linked to disease were reported to show significant enrichment in matched ankylosing spondylitis synovial fluid. In ankylosing spondylitis blood, a motif of eight highly homologous TCR beta variants appeared characteristic.

Generation of TCR beta libraries employed quantitative 5'-RACE incorporating molecular barcodes. MiXCR was run by TCRdb on the 5' RACE reads, yielding one entry per CDR3 protein. The sample records 500,000 to 550,000 distinct CDR3 sequences, about 12% being singletons. This clonotype was recorded a few times. The antigen is undetermined. The CDR3 spans 15 residues. Trimming cost V 5 bases and J 5 bases, with 18 bases left between them. Germline-derived CDR1 and CDR2 are MNHEY and SMNVEV (reference sequence). This rearrangement joins TRBV27 to TRBJ2-5; maybe TRBD2 (6 bases). This TCR was sampled from a male donor with ankylosing spondylitis. Sequencing used blood, either unsorted or a sorted T cell fraction (not recorded which). The CDR3 reads CASSPLRGSRETQYF. The CDR3 nucleotides read TGTGCCAGCAGTCCCCTCCGGGGGAGCAGGGAGACCCAGTACTTC.